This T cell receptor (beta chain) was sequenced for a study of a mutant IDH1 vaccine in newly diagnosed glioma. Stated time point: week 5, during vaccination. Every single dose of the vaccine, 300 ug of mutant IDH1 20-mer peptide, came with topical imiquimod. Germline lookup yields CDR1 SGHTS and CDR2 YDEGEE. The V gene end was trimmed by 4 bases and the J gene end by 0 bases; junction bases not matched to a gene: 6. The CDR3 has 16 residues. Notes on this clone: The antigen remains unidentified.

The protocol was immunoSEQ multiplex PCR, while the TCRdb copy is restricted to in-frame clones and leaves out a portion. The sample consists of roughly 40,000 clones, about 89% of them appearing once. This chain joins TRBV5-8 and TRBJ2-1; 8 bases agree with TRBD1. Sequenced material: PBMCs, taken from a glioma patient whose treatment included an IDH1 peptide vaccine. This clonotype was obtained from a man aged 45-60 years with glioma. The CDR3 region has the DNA TGTGCCAGCAGCAACGACAGGGGACCCTCCTACAATGAGCAGTTCTTC. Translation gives CASSNDRGPSYNEQFF.